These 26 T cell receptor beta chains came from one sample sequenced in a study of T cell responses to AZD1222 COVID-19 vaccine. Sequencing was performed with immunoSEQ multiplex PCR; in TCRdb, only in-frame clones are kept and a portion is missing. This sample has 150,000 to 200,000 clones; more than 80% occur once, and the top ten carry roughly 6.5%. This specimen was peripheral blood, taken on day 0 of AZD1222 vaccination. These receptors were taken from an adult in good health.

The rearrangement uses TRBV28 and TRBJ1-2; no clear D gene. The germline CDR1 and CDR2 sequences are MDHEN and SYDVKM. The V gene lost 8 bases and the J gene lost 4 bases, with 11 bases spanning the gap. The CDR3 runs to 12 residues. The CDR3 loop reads CASLKEVYGYTF. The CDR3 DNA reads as TGTGCCAGCCTAAAGGAAGTCTATGGCTACACCTTC.

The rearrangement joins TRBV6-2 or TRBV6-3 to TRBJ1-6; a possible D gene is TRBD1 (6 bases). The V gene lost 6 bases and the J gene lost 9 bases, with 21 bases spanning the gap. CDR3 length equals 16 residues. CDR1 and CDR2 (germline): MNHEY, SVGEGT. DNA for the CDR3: TGTGCCAGCAGCCCATGGAGGGACACCCGCGGTTCACCCCTCCACTTT. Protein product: CASSPWRDTRGSPLHF.

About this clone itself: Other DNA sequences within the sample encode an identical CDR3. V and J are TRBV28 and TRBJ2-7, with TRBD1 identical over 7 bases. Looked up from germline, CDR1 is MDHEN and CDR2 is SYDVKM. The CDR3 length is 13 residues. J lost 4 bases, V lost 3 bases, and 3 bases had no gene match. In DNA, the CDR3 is TGTGCCAGCAGTTTGACAGGGCGGTACGAGCAGTACTTC. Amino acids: CASSLTGRYEQYF.

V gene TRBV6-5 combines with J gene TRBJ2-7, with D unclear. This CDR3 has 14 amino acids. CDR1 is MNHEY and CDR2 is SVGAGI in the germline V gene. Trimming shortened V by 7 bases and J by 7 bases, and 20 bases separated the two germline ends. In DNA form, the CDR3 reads TGTGCCAGCAAGGGTGGATACTACGCGGAAGAGCAGTACTTC. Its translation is CASKGGYYAEEQYF.

CDR3 residues: CAWTEDFSYEQYF. DNA of the CDR3: TGTGCCTGGACCGAGGACTTTTCCTACGAGCAGTACTTC. V and J are TRBV30 and TRBJ2-7, with D maybe TRBD2 (5 bases). Germline assignment: CDR1 GTSNPN and CDR2 SVGIG (reference sequence). This CDR3 is 13 amino acids long. Trimming removed 4 bases at V and 1 base at J, with 11 bases between.

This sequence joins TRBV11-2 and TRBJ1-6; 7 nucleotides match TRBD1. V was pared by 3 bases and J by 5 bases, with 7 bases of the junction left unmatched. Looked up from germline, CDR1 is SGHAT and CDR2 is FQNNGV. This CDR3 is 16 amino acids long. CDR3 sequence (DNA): TGTGCCAGCAGCTTCATAGCGGGACAGAATAATTCACCCCTCCACTTT. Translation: CASSFIAGQNNSPLHF.

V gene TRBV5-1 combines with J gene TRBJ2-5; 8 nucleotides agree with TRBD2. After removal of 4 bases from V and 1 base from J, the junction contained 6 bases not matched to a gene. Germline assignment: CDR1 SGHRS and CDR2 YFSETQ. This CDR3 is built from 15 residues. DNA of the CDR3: TGCGCCAGCAGCCAAGGGACTAGATCCCAAGAGACCCAGTACTTC. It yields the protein CASSQGTRSQETQYF.

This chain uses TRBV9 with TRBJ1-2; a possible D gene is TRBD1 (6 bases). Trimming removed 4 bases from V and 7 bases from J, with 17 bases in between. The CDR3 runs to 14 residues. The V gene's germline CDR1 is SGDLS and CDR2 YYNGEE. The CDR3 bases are TGTGCCAGCAGCACAAGAACTGGGGGCGCTGGCTACACCTTC. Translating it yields CASSTRTGGAGYTF.

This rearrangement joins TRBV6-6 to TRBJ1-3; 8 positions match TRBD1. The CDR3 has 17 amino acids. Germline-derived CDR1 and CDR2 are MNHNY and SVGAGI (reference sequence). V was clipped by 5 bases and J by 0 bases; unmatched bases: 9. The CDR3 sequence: CASSRYGTGDSGNTIYF. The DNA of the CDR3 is TGTGCCAGCAGTAGATACGGGACAGGAGACTCTGGAAACACCATATATTTT.

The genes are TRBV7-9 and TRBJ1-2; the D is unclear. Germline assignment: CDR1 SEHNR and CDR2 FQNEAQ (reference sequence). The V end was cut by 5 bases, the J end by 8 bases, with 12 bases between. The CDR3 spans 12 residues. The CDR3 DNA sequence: TGTGCCAGCAGCCTGGATGGGGAGGGCTACACCTTC. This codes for CASSLDGEGYTF.

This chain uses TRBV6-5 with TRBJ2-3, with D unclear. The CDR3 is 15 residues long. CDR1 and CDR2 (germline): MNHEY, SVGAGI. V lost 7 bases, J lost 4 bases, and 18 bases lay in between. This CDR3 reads CASTLDQWKPDTQYF. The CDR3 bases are TGTGCCAGCACCCTAGACCAGTGGAAGCCAGATACGCAGTATTTT.

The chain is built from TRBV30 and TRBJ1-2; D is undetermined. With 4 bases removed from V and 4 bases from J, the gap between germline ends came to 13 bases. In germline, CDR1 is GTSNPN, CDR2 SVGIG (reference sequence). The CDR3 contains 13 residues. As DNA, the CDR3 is TGTGCCTGGAAACGTCCGGAACCCTATGGCTACACCTTC. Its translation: CAWKRPEPYGYTF.

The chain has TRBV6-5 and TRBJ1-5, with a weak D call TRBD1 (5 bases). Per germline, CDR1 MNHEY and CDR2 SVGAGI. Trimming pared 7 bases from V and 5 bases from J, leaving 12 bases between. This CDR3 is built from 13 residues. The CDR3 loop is CASNGQTYQPQHF. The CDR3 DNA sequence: TGTGCCAGCAACGGACAAACTTATCAGCCCCAGCATTTT.

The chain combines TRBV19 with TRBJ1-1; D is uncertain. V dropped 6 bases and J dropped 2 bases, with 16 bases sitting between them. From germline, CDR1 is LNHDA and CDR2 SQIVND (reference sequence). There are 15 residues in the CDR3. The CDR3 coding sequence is TGTGCCAGTAGGACTCTACAGACACATAACACTGAAGCTTTCTTT. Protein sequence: CASRTLQTHNTEAFF.

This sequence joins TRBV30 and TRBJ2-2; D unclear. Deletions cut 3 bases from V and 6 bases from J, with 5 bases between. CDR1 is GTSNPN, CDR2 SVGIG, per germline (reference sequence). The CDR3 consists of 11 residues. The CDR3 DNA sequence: TGTGCCTGGAGGCGACCCGGGGAGCTGTTTTTT. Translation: CAWRRPGELFF.

CDR3 in DNA: TGCGCCAGCAGCTTGGAGGCTAGCGGGGGGGCACGGGAGACCCAGTACTTC. Encoded protein: CASSLEASGGARETQYF. The rearrangement links TRBV5-1 to TRBJ2-5, with TRBD2 identical over 12 bases. The length of the CDR3 is 17 residues. Germline CDR1 is SGHRS and CDR2 is YFSETQ. Trimming at V came to 0 bases and at J to 5 bases, leaving 8 bases not matched to a gene.

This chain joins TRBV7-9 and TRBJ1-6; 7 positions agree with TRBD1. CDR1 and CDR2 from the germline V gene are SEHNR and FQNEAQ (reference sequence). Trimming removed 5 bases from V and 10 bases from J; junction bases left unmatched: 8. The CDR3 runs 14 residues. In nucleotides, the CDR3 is TGTGCCAGCAGCGTGAACAGGGGTGGCTCACCCCTCCACTTT. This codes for CASSVNRGGSPLHF. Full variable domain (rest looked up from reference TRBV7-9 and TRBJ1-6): DTGVSQNPRHKITKRGQNVTFRCDPISEHNRLYWYRQTLGQGPEFLTYFQNEAQLEKSRLLSDRFSAERPKGSFSTLEIQRTEQGDSAMYLCASSVNRGGSPLHFGNGTRLTVT.

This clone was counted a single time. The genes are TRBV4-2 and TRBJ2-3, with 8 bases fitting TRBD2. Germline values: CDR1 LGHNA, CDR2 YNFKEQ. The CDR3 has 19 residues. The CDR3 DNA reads TGTCCCCCCAGCCCGGGCCCCCACGGGGGGGGGCTCGGCACAGATACGCAGTATTTT. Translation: CPPSPGPHGGGLGTDTQYF.

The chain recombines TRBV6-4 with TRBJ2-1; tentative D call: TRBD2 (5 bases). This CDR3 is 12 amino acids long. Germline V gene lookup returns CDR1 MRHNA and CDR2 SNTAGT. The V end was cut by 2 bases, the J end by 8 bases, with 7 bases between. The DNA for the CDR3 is TGTGCCAGCAGTGACGGCGGGCATGAGCAGTTCTTC. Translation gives CASSDGGHEQFF.

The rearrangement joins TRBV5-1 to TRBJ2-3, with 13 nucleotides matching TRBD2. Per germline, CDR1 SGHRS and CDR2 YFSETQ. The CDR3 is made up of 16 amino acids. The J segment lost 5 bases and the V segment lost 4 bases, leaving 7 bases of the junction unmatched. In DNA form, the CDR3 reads TGCGCCAGCAGCCAGAGACTAGCGGGGGGAATAGATACGCAGTATTTT. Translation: CASSQRLAGGIDTQYF.

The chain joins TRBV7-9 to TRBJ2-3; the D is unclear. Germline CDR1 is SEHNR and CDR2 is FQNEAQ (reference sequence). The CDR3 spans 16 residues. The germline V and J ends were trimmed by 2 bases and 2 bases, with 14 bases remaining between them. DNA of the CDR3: TGTGCCAGCAGCTTAAGTTCCTCATACACCACAGATACGCAGTATTTT. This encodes CASSLSSSYTTDTQYF. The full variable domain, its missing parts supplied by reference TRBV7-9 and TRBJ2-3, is DTGVSQNPRHKITKRGQNVTFRCDPISEHNRLYWYRQTLGQGPEFLTYFQNEAQLEKSRLLSDRFSAERPKGSFSTLEIQRTEQGDSAMYLCASSLSSSYTTDTQYFGPGTRLTVL.

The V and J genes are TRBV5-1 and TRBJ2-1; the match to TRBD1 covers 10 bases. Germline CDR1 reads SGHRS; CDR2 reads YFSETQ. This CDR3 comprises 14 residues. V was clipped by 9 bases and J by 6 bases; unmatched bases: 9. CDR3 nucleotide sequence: TGCGCCACCCGGATAGGACAGGGGGTCAATGAGCAGTTCTTC. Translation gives CATRIGQGVNEQFF.

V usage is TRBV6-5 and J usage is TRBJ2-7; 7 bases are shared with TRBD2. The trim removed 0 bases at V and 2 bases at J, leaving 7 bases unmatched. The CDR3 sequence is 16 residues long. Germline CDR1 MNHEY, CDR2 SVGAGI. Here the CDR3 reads CASSYSRNGLAYEQYF. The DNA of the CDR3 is TGTGCCAGCAGTTACTCTCGTAACGGACTAGCCTACGAGCAGTACTTC.

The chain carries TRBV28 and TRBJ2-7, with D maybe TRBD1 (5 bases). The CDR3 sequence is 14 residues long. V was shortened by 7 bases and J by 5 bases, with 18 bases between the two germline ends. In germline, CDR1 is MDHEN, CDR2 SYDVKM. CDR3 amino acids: CASTNPGQGDEQYF. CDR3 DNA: TGTGCCAGCACCAACCCCGGGCAGGGCGACGAGCAGTACTTC.

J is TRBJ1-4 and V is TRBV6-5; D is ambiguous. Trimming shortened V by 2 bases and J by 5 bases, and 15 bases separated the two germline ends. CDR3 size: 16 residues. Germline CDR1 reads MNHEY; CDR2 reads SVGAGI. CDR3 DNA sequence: TGTGCCAGCAGTTACGGTGCGGACTCCACGAATGAAAAACTGTTTTTT. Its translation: CASSYGADSTNEKLFF.

The CDR3 DNA reads as TGTGCCAGTAGTATAGAAGCCGGGACTAACAATCAGCCCCAGCATTTT. It codes for CASSIEAGTNNQPQHF. The chain couples TRBV19 to TRBJ1-5; D is possibly TRBD1 (5 bases). The CDR3 length is 16 residues. The ends were cut back, 0 bases at V and 3 bases at J, with 12 bases in the middle. The germline CDR1 and CDR2 sequences are LNHDA and SQIVND (reference sequence).